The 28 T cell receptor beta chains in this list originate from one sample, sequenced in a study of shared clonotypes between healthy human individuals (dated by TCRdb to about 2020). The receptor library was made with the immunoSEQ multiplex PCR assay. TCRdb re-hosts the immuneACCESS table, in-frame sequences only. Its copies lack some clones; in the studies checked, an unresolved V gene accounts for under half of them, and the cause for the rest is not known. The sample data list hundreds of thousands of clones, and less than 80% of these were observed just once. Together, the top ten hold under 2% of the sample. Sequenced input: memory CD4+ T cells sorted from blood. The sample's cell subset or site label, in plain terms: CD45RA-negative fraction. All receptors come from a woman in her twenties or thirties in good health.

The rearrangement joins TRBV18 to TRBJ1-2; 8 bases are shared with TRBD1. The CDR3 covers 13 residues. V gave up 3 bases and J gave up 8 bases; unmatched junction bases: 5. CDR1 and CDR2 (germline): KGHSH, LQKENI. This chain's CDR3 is CASSPTGAEGYTF. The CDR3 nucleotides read TGTGCCAGCTCACCGACAGGGGCTGAGGGCTACACCTTC.

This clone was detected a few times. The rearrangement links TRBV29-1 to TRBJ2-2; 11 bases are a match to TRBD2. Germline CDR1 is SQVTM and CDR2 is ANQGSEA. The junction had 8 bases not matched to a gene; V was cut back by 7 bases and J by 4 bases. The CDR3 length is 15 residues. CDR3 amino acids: CSGTAGTSGTGELFF. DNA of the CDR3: TGCAGCGGGACAGCCGGGACTAGCGGCACCGGGGAGCTGTTTTTT.

CDR3 nucleotide sequence: TGTGCCAGCAGTTCACCTCATGCAGGGTTATACTATGGCTACACCTTC. Residues: CASSSPHAGLYYGYTF. This rearrangement joins TRBV28 to TRBJ1-2, with TRBD1 as a possible D gene (5 bases). The CDR3 covers 16 residues. V lost 4 bases, J lost 3 bases, and 18 bases lay in between. From germline, CDR1 is MDHEN and CDR2 SYDVKM.

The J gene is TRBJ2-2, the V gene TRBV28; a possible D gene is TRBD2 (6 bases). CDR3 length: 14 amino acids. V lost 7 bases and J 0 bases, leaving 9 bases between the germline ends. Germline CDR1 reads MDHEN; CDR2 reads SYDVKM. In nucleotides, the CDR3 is TGTGCCAGCACTAGCGCCGCGAACACCGGGGAGCTGTTTTTT. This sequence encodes CASTSAANTGELFF. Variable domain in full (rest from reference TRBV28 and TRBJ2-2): DVKVTQSSRYLVKRTGEKVFLECVQDMDHENMFWYRQDPGLGLRLIYFSYDVKMKEKGDIPEGYSVSREKKERFSLILESASTNQTSMYLCASTSAANTGELFFGEGSRLTVL.

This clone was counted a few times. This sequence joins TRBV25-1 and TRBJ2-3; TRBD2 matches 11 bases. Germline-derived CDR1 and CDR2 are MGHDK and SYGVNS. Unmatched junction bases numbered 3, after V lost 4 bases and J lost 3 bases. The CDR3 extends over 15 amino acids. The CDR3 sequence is CASSAVAGGTDTQYF. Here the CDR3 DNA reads TGTGCCAGCAGTGCCGTAGCGGGAGGGACAGATACGCAGTATTTT.

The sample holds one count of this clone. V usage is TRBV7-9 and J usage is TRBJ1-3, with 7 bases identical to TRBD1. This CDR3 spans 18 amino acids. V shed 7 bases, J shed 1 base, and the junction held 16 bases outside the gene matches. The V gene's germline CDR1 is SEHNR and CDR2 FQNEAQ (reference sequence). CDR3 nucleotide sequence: TGTGCCAGCAACCCGAAACGGACAGGCATCCTTTCTGGAAACACCATATATTTT. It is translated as CASNPKRTGILSGNTIYF.

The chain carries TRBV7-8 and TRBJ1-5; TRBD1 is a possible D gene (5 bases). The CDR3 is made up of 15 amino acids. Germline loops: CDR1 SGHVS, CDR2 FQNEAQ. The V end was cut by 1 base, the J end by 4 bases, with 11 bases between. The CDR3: CASSLGRQRNQPQHF. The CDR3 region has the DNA TGTGCCAGCAGCTTAGGGAGACAGAGAAATCAGCCCCAGCATTTT.

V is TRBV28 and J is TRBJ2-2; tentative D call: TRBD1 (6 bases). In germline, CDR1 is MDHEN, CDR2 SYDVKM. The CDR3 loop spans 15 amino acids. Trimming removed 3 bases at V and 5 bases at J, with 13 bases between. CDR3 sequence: CASSFGTPRTGELFF. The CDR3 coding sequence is TGTGCCAGCAGTTTCGGGACACCAAGGACCGGGGAGCTGTTTTTT.

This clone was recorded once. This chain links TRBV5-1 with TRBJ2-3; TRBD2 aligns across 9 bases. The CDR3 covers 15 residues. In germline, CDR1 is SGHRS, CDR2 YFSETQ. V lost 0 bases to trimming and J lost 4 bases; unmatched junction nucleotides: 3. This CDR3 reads CASSLEQREADTQYF. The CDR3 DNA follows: TGCGCCAGCAGCTTGGAGCAGCGGGAGGCAGATACGCAGTATTTT.

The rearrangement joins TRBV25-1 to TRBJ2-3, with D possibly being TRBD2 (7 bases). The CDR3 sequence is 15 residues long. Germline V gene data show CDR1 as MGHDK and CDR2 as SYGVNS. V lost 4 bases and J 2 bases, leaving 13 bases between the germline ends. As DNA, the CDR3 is TGTGCCAGCAGTGCGGCAGGGGACTACACAGATACGCAGTATTTT. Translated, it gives CASSAAGDYTDTQYF.

CDR3 region: CASSLDSRSSYEQYF. Here the CDR3 DNA reads TGCGCCAGCAGCTTGGACAGCCGAAGCTCCTACGAGCAGTACTTC. The chain carries TRBV5-1 and TRBJ2-7; D unresolved. V dropped 0 bases and J dropped 0 bases, with 10 bases sitting between them. The CDR3 contains 15 residues. CDR1 is SGHRS, CDR2 YFSETQ, per germline. Full variable domain (outside the CDR3, taken from reference TRBV5-1 and TRBJ2-7): KAGVTQTPRYLIKTRGQQVTLSCSPISGHRSVSWYQQTPGQGLQFLFEYFSETQRNKGNFPGRFSGRQFSNSRSEMNVSTLELGDSALYLCASSLDSRSSYEQYFGPGTRLTVT.

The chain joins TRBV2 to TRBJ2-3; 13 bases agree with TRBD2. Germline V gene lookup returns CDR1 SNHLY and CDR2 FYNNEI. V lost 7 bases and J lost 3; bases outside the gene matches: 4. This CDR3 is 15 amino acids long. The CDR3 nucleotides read TGTGCCAGCACGATGGGACTAGCGGGAACAGATACGCAGTATTTT. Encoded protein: CASTMGLAGTDTQYF.

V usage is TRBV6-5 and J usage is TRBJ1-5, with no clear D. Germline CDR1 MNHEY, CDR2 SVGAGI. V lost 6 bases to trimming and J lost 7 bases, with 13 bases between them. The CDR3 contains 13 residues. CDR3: CASRGDRDQPQHF. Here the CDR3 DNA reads TGTGCCAGCAGGGGAGATCGAGACCAGCCCCAGCATTTT.

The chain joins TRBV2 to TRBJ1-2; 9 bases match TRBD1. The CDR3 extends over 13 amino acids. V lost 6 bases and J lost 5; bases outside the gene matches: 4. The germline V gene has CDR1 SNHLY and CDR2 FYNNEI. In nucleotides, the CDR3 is TGTGCCAGCAGGGCCGGGACAGGGTATGGCTACACCTTC. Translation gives CASRAGTGYGYTF.

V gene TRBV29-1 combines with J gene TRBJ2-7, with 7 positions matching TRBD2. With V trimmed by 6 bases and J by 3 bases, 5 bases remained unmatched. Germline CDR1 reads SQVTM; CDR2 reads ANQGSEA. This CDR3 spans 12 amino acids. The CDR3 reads CSVAGTNYEQYF. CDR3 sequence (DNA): TGCAGCGTAGCCGGGACTAACTACGAGCAGTACTTC.

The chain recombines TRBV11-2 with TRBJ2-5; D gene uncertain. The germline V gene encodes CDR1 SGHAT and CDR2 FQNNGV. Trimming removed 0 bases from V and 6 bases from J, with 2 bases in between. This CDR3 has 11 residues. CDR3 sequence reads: CASSLEQTQYF. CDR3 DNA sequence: TGTGCCAGCAGCTTAGAACAGACCCAGTACTTC.

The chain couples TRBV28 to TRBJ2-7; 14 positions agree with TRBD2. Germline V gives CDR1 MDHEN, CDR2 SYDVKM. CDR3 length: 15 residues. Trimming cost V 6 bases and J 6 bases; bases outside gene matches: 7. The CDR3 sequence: CASSPGTSGRREQYF. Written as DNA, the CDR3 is TGTGCCAGCAGCCCCGGGACTAGCGGGAGACGCGAGCAGTACTTC.

The CDR3 DNA reads as TGTGCCAGCAGTTACTTGGGGGAAACCGGGGAGCTGTTTTTT. Translation gives CASSYLGETGELFF. The rearrangement uses TRBV6-5 and TRBJ2-2; D tentatively reads TRBD1 or TRBD2 (5 bases each). This CDR3 has 14 residues. V was clipped by 1 base and J by 5 bases, with 8 bases between them. The germline V gene encodes CDR1 MNHEY and CDR2 SVGAGI.

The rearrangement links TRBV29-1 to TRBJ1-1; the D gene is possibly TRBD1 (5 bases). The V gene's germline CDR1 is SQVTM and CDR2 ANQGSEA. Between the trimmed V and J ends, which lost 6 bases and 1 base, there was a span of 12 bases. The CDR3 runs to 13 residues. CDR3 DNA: TGCAGCGTGTGCCTCCAGGGGAACACTGAAGCTTTCTTT. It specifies CSVCLQGNTEAFF. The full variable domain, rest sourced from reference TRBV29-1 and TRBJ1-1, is SAVISQKPSRDICQRGTSLTIQCQVDSQVTMMFWYRQQPGQSLTLIATANQGSEATYESGFVIDKFPISRPNLTFSTLTVSNMSPEDSSIYLCSVCLQGNTEAFFGQGTRLTVV.

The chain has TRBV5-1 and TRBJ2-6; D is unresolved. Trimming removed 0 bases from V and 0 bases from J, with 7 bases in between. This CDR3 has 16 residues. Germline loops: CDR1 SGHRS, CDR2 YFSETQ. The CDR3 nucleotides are TGCGCCAGCAGCTTGGTTTTTCCCTCTGGGGCCAACGTCCTGACTTTC. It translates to CASSLVFPSGANVLTF. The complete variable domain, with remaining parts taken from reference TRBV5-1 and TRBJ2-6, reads KAGVTQTPRYLIKTRGQQVTLSCSPISGHRSVSWYQQTPGQGLQFLFEYFSETQRNKGNFPGRFSGRQFSNSRSEMNVSTLELGDSALYLCASSLVFPSGANVLTFGAGSRLTVL.

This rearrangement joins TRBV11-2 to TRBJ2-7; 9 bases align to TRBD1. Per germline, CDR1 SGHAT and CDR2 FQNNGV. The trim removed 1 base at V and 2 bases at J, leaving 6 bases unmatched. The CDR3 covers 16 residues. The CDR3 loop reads CASSLATGGLTYEQYF. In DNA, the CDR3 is TGTGCCAGCAGCTTAGCTACAGGGGGCTTGACCTACGAGCAGTACTTC.

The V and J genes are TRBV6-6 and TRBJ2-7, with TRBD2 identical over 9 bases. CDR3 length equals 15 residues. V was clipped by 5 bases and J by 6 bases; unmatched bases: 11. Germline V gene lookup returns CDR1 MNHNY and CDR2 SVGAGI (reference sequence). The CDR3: CASSRPIAGEGEQYF. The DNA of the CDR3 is TGTGCCAGCAGTCGCCCCATAGCGGGAGAGGGCGAGCAGTACTTC.

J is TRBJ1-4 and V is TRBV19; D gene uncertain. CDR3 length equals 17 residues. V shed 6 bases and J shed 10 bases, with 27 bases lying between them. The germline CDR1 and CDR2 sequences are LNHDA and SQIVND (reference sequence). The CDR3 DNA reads TGTGCCAGTAGAGGGAATGCAGAACCGTATAACCTTGGAAAACTGTTTTTT. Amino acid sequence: CASRGNAEPYNLGKLFF.

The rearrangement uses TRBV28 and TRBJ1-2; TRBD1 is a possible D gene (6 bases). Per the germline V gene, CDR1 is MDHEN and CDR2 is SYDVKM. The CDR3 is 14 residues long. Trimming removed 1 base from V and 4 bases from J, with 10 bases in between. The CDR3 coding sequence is TGTGCCAGCAGTTTATCAGGGGTGCGCTATGGCTACACCTTC. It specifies CASSLSGVRYGYTF.

The CDR3 region is CASSPRQAGSYEQYF. The CDR3 DNA is TGCGCCAGCAGCCCAAGACAGGCTGGTTCCTACGAGCAGTACTTC. The chain couples TRBV5-1 to TRBJ2-7; maybe TRBD1 (6 bases). CDR1 SGHRS and CDR2 YFSETQ come from the germline V gene. CDR3 length equals 15 residues. V lost 4 bases and J lost 1, with 15 bases in between.

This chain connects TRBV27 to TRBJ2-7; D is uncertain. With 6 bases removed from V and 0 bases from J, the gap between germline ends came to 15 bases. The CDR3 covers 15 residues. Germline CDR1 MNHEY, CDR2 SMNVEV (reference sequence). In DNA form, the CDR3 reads TGTGCCAGCAGCGCCATGTCCTTTTCCTCCTACGAGCAGTACTTC. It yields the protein CASSAMSFSSYEQYF.

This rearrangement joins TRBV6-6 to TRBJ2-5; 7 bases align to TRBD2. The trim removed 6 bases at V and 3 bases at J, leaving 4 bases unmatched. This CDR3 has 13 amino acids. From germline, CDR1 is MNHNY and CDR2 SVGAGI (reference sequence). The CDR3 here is CASSRTSEETQYF. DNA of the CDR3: TGTGCCAGCAGCCGAACTAGCGAAGAGACCCAGTACTTC.

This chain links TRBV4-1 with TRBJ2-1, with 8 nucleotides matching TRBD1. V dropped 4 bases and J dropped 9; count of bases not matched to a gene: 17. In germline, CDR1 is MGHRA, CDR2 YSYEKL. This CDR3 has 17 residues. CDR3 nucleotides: TGCGCCAGCAGCCCCAACCCGGGACAGGCTACAATCCGTGAGCAGTTCTTC. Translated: CASSPNPGQATIREQFF.